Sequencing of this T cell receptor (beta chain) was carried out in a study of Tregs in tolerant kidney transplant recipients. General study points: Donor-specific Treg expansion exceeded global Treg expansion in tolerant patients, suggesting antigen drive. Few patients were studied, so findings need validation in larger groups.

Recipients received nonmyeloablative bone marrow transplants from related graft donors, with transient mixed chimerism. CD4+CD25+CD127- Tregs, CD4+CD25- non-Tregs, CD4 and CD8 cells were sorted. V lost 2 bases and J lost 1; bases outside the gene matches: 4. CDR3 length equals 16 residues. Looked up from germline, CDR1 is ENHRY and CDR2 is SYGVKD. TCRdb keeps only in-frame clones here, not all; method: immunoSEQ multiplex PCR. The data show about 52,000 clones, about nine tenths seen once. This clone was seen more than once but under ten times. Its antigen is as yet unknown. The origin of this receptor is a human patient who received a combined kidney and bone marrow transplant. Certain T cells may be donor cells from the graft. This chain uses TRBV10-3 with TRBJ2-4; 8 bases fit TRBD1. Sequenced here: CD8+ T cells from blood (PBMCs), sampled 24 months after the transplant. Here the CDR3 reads CAISEMTGEAKNIQYF. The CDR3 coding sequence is TGTGCCATCAGTGAGATGACAGGGGAGGCCAAAAACATTCAGTACTTC.